This TCR beta chain was sequenced in a study of blood T cell repertoires in COVID-19. Study-wide background: The study drew acute and convalescent COVID-19 samples from the United States, Italy and Spain. T cells, B-cell-depleted T cells, or PBMCs supplied cDNA or gDNA.

After removal of 7 bases from V and 10 bases from J, the junction contained 5 bases not matched to a gene. The CDR3 contains 13 residues. Germline loops: CDR1 LNHNV, CDR2 YYDKDF (reference sequence). In the study's own analysis: Estimation of nucleated cell counts was performed using reference gene primer amplification. Only in-frame clones appear in the TCRdb table, and some are missing; sequencing was by immunoSEQ multiplex PCR. V and J calls and clone size are those listed in that table; D and trimming were worked out from the DNA. The sample comprises roughly 300,000 clones, around nine tenths of which are singletons, and about 2% rests with the top ten.

The gene calls are TRBV15 and TRBJ1-6; TRBD1 aligns across 9 bases. What was sequenced was peripheral blood. The receptor's source is a woman aged 25 to 39 with COVID-19, enrolled during active disease. CDR3 nucleotide sequence: TGTGCCACCAAAGGACAGGGGAACTCACCCCTCCACTTT. This encodes CATKGQGNSPLHF.